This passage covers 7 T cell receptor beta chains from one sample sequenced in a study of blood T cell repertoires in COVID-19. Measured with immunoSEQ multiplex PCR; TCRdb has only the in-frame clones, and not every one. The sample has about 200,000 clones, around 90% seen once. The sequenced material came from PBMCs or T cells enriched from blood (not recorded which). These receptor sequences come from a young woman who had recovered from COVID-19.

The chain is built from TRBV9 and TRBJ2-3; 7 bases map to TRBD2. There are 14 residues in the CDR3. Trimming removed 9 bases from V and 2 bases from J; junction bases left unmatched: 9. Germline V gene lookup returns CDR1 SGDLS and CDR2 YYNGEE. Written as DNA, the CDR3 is TGTGCCACGCAGGGAGCGGGGTCCACAGATACGCAGTATTTT. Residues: CATQGAGSTDTQYF.

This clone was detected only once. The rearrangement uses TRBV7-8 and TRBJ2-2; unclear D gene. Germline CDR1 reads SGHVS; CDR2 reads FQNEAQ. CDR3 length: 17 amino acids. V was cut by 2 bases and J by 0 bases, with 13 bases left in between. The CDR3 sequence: CASSLFTLLSNTGELFF. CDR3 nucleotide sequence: TGTGCCAGCAGCTTATTTACTCTATTATCGAACACCGGGGAGCTGTTTTTT.

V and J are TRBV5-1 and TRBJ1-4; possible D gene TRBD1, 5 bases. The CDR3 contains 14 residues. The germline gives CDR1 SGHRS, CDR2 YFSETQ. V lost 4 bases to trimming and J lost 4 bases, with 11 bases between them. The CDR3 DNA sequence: TGCGCCAGCAGCCTCGACAGCCTTAATGAAAAACTGTTTTTT. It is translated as CASSLDSLNEKLFF.

The CDR3 sequence is CASSLGRNRGQPYEQYF. CDR3 sequence (DNA): TGTGCCAGTAGTTTAGGGCGGAACAGGGGGCAACCCTACGAGCAGTACTTC. The V gene is TRBV19, the J gene TRBJ2-7; 9 nucleotides line up with TRBD1. With V trimmed by 5 bases and J by 2 bases, 13 bases remained unmatched. Germline V gives CDR1 LNHDA, CDR2 SQIVND (reference sequence). This CDR3 comprises 17 residues. The full variable domain, its missing parts supplied by reference TRBV19 and TRBJ2-7, is DGGITQSPKYLFRKEGQNVTLSCEQNLNHDAMYWYRQDPGQGLRLIYYSQIVNDFQKGDIAEGYSVSREKKESFPLTVTSAQKNPTAFYLCASSLGRNRGQPYEQYFGPGTRLTVT.

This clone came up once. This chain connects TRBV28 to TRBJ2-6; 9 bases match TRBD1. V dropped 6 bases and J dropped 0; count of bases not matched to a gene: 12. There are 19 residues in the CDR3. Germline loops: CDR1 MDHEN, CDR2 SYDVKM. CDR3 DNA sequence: TGTGCCAGCAGCCCACCCAGGGACAGGGTCCTCTCTGGGGCCAACGTCCTGACTTTC. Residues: CASSPPRDRVLSGANVLTF.

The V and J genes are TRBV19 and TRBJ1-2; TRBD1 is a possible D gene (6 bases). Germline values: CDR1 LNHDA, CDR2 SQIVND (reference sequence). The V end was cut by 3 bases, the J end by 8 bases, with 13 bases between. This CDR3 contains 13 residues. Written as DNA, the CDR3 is TGTGCCAGTAGTATCGCAGGGGTGGGCGGCTACACCTTC. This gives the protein CASSIAGVGGYTF.

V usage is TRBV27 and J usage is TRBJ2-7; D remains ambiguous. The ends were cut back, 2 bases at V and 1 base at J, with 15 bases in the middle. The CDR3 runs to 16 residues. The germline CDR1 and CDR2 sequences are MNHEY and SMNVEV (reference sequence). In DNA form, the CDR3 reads TGTGCCAGCAGTTTAATTTGGGCTTACCCGTCCTACGAGCAGTACTTC. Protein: CASSLIWAYPSYEQYF.